This entry describes one T cell receptor (beta chain). Enrolment of Seattle patients took place during active infection, and they were followed longitudinally. CDR3 size: 11 residues. CDR1 and CDR2 from the germline V gene are MNHEY and SVGEGT. Between the trimmed V and J ends, which lost 6 bases and 9 bases, there was a span of 11 bases. This record belongs to a study of blood T cell repertoires in COVID-19. Study as a whole: Italy, Spain and the United States were the sources of the convalescent and acute COVID-19 samples.

TCRdb keeps only in-frame clones here, not all; method: immunoSEQ multiplex PCR. The sample consists of 130,000 to 150,000 clones, more than 75% of them appearing once. The TCR originated in a woman in her 70s with COVID-19, enrolled during active disease. V usage is TRBV6-2 or TRBV6-3 and J usage is TRBJ1-2, with D hard to call. Sequences were obtained from peripheral blood. CDR3 in amino acids: CASSGTVSYTF. The CDR3 nucleotides read TGTGCCAGCAGCGGAACAGTGAGCTACACCTTC.